What follows are 21 T cell receptor beta chains derived from one specimen sequenced in a study of T cell responses to AZD1222 COVID-19 vaccine. Sequencing was performed with immunoSEQ multiplex PCR; in TCRdb, only in-frame clones are kept and a portion is missing. The sample lists about 110,000 clones; about 80% were seen once. The sequenced sample was peripheral blood, obtained on day 0 of AZD1222 vaccination. These receptors originate from an adult in good health.

The J gene is TRBJ1-5, the V gene TRBV18; D not resolved. The CDR3 totals 14 residues. V gave up 2 bases and J gave up 4 bases, with 9 bases separating them. Germline V CDR1 and CDR2: KGHSH, LQKENI. CDR3 sequence (DNA): TGTGCCAGCTCACCAGAAGGCCCTAATCAGCCCCAGCATTTT. As protein: CASSPEGPNQPQHF.

This chain uses TRBV5-1 with TRBJ2-4; tentatively, D is TRBD2 (7 bases). The CDR3 runs 17 residues. V lost 3 bases and J lost 0, with 16 bases in between. Germline V gives CDR1 SGHRS, CDR2 YFSETQ. The CDR3, as DNA: TGCGCCAGCAGCTCCCTGGGGGGCGGGGGAGCCAAAAACATTCAGTACTTC. It is translated as CASSSLGGGGAKNIQYF.

The chain couples TRBV6-6 to TRBJ2-1, with D hard to call. Germline values: CDR1 MNHNY, CDR2 SVGAGI (reference sequence). This CDR3 region has 13 residues. V lost 8 bases and J 2 bases, leaving 10 bases between the germline ends. The CDR3 loop is CASVPVPYNEQFF. The CDR3, as DNA: TGTGCCAGCGTTCCGGTCCCCTACAATGAGCAGTTCTTC.

The V and J genes are TRBV19 and TRBJ1-1, with a possible D match to TRBD1 (5 bases). CDR1 is LNHDA and CDR2 is SQIVND in the germline V gene (reference sequence). The CDR3 runs 15 residues. Trimming pared 4 bases from V and 2 bases from J, leaving 14 bases between. CDR3 sequence: CASSRGEEVNTEAFF. DNA for the CDR3: TGTGCCAGTAGTAGAGGGGAGGAAGTCAACACTGAAGCTTTCTTT.

CDR3 DNA sequence: TGTGCCAGCAGGGAACAGACCCGCTCCTACGAGCAGTACTTC. Residues: CASREQTRSYEQYF. The rearrangement uses TRBV7-2 and TRBJ2-7; D is undetermined. Trimming took off 6 bases at V and 0 bases at J, with 12 bases between the two ends. CDR1 and CDR2 (germline): SGHTA, FQGNSA. CDR3 length: 14 residues.

In this sample, this clone turned up a few times. The chain employs TRBV5-4 and TRBJ2-7, with 11 bases fitting TRBD1. V shed 4 bases, J shed 7 bases, and the junction held 10 bases outside the gene matches. From germline, CDR1 is SGHNT and CDR2 YYREEE (reference sequence). This CDR3 is built from 15 residues. CDR3 DNA sequence: TGTGCCAGCAGCATTCCCGGGACAGGGGGAAGGGAGCAGTACTTC. This encodes CASSIPGTGGREQYF.

This clone was seen a few times. The genes are TRBV29-1 and TRBJ1-5, with a possible D match to TRBD1 (5 bases). CDR1 is SQVTM, CDR2 ANQGSEA, per germline. With 4 bases removed from V and 5 bases from J, the gap between germline ends came to 12 bases. This CDR3 has 13 amino acids. The CDR3 nucleotides read TGCAGCGTTGCAGGTGCGGGGGATCAGCCCCAGCATTTT. It translates to CSVAGAGDQPQHF.

This clone has more than one count but fewer than ten. V and J are TRBV4-1 and TRBJ1-1; 7 bases line up with TRBD1. Germline CDR1 is MGHRA and CDR2 is YSYEKL. The CDR3 totals 14 residues. The V segment lost 4 bases and the J segment 5 bases; nucleotides outside the gene matches: 7. The CDR3 sequence: CASSPDREDTEAFF. The CDR3 DNA reads as TGCGCCAGCAGCCCTGACAGGGAGGATACTGAAGCTTTCTTT.

The rearrangement links TRBV5-6 to TRBJ1-5; D gene ambiguous. This CDR3 region has 16 residues. V dropped 0 bases and J dropped 0 bases, with 10 bases sitting between them. CDR1 and CDR2 from the germline V gene are SGHDT and YYEEEE. This CDR3 is CASSLDSTYSNQPQHF. The CDR3 nucleotides read TGTGCCAGCAGCTTGGACAGCACCTATAGCAATCAGCCCCAGCATTTT. Full variable domain (remainder filled in from reference TRBV5-6 and TRBJ1-5): DAGVTQSPTHLIKTRGQQVTLRCSPKSGHDTVSWYQQALGQGPQFIFQYYEEEERQRGNFPDRFSGHQFPNYSSELNVNALLLGDSALYLCASSLDSTYSNQPQHFGDGTRLSIL.

The chain carries TRBV9 and TRBJ2-2; a weak D match, TRBD2 (6 bases). Per germline, CDR1 SGDLS and CDR2 YYNGEE. CDR3 size: 14 residues. V was clipped by 0 bases and J by 6 bases, with 9 bases between them. CDR3 loop: CASSVEAGSGELFF. DNA for the CDR3: TGTGCCAGCAGCGTAGAGGCGGGATCCGGGGAGCTGTTTTTT. The variable domain in full, with the rest retrieved from reference TRBV9 and TRBJ2-2, is DSGVTQTPKHLITATGQRVTLRCSPRSGDLSVYWYQQSLDQGLQFLIQYYNGEERAKGNILERFSAQQFPDLHSELNLSSLELGDSALYFCASSVEAGSGELFFGEGSRLTVL.

CDR3 in amino acids: CASSIRTGSFNYGYTF. The DNA for the CDR3 is TGTGCCAGTAGTATCCGGACAGGCTCCTTTAACTATGGCTACACCTTC. The chain carries TRBV19 and TRBJ1-2; TRBD1 agrees at 7 bases. J lost 1 base, V lost 3 bases, and 8 bases had no gene match. There are 16 residues in the CDR3. Germline CDR1 is LNHDA and CDR2 is SQIVND (reference sequence).

The gene calls are TRBV15 and TRBJ2-3, with 7 positions matching TRBD2. Germline V gene data show CDR1 as LNHNV and CDR2 as YYDKDF (reference sequence). The length of the CDR3 is 15 residues. J was trimmed by 6 bases and V by 1 base; bases with no gene match: 7. DNA for the CDR3: TGTGCCACCAGCAGAGTGAACAGCGGGATGGATACGCAGTATTTT. Residues: CATSRVNSGMDTQYF.

The gene calls are TRBV18 and TRBJ1-5; TRBD1 agrees at 9 bases. J gave up 3 bases and V 3 bases, and 6 bases lay outside the gene matches. The CDR3 is 16 amino acids. CDR1 and CDR2 (germline): KGHSH, LQKENI. CDR3 residues: CASSPVGQGINQPQHF. CDR3 coding DNA: TGTGCCAGCTCACCGGTGGGACAGGGAATCAATCAGCCCCAGCATTTT. The variable domain in full, completed from reference TRBV18 and TRBJ1-5, reads NAGVMQNPRHLVRRRGQEARLRCSPMKGHSHVYWYRQLPEEGLKFMVYLQKENIIDESGMPKERFSAEFPKEGPSILRIQQVVRGDSAAYFCASSPVGQGINQPQHFGDGTRLSIL.

This sequence joins TRBV11-2 and TRBJ2-7, with D perhaps matching TRBD1 (5 bases). With 2 bases removed from V and 7 bases from J, the gap between germline ends came to 12 bases. CDR1 is SGHAT and CDR2 is FQNNGV in the germline V gene. The CDR3 is made up of 13 amino acids. CDR3 in amino acids: CASSLIRGGEQYF. Here the CDR3 DNA reads TGTGCCAGCAGCTTAATTAGGGGTGGAGAGCAGTACTTC.

This chain uses TRBV5-1 with TRBJ2-1; 7 bases match TRBD2. Looked up from germline, CDR1 is SGHRS and CDR2 is YFSETQ. V lost 0 bases, J lost 1 base, and 4 bases stayed unmatched. This CDR3 has 16 residues. The CDR3 DNA is TGCGCCAGCAGCTTGGAGGGGACTATTTCCTACAATGAGCAGTTCTTC. Its protein is CASSLEGTISYNEQFF.

The gene calls are TRBV7-2 and TRBJ2-1; D uncertain. V lost 2 bases, J lost 10 bases, and 12 bases lay in between. The CDR3 is made up of 13 amino acids. Germline loops: CDR1 SGHTA, CDR2 FQGNSA. CDR3 residues: CASSLNGVREQFF. The CDR3 DNA follows: TGTGCCAGCAGCTTAAATGGGGTAAGAGAGCAGTTCTTC. The whole variable domain, remainder taken from reference TRBV7-2 and TRBJ2-1, is GAGVSQSPSNKVTEKGKDVELRCDPISGHTALYWYRQSLGQGLEFLIYFQGNSAPDKSGLPSDRFSAERTGGSVSTLTIQRTQQEDSAVYLCASSLNGVREQFFGPGTRLTVL.

The chain links TRBV5-1 to TRBJ2-1; 10 positions match TRBD2. The CDR3 has 15 amino acids. Germline values: CDR1 SGHRS, CDR2 YFSETQ. J lost 7 bases, V lost 4 bases, and 8 bases had no gene match. The CDR3 reads CASSLTSGEVNEQFF. For the CDR3, the DNA is TGCGCCAGCAGCCTAACTAGCGGGGAGGTTAATGAGCAGTTCTTC.

J is TRBJ2-3 and V is TRBV5-1; 7 bases match TRBD2. The CDR3 has 15 residues. Trimming took 2 bases from V and 0 from J; bases not matched to a gene: 3. Per the germline V gene, CDR1 is SGHRS and CDR2 is YFSETQ. In DNA, the CDR3 is TGCGCCAGCAGCTTACAACTAGCGAGCACAGATACGCAGTATTTT. Translated: CASSLQLASTDTQYF.

The chain links TRBV29-1 to TRBJ1-2; TRBD1 agrees at 9 bases. The junction had 5 bases not matched to a gene; V was cut back by 1 base and J by 8 bases. Germline V gene data show CDR1 as SQVTM and CDR2 as ANQGSEA. This CDR3 spans 13 amino acids. CDR3 residues: CSVEGTGVFGYTF. In DNA, the CDR3 is TGCAGCGTTGAAGGGACAGGGGTCTTCGGCTACACCTTC.

The chain couples TRBV19 to TRBJ1-5; possibly TRBD1 for D (6 bases). V gave up 3 bases and J gave up 7 bases, with 10 bases separating them. CDR1 LNHDA and CDR2 SQIVND come from the germline V gene (reference sequence). CDR3 length: 13 amino acids. This chain's CDR3 is CASSIQQGQPQHF. CDR3 DNA sequence: TGTGCCAGTAGTATCCAACAGGGCCAGCCCCAGCATTTT.

This clone appeared a few times. The rearrangement links TRBV2 to TRBJ1-1; D not certain. V was pared by 7 bases and J by 4 bases, with 16 bases between. This CDR3 has 14 residues. The V gene's germline CDR1 is SNHLY and CDR2 FYNNEI. The CDR3 bases are TGTGCCAGCACCCCCGAGGGTGGGAGCACTGAAGCTTTCTTT. This translates into CASTPEGGSTEAFF.